These T cell receptor beta chains were read from a single sample in a study of TIL therapy for anti-PD-1-resistant metastatic lung cancer. Profiled with immunoSEQ multiplex PCR; TCRdb holds only in-frame clones, not every one. The table includes about 46,000 clones, roughly 85% detected once. The specimen comprised blood, sampled at baseline. The receptors derive from a person between 25 and 79 years old with non-small cell lung cancer. Each CDR3 is given with its conserved first and last residue. Not every row has a clone size; where given, it reads once, few, many or a size class.

clone_size	v_call	j_call	cdr3_aa
NA	TRBV7-2	TRBJ2-1	CASIGGASYNEQFF
NA	TRBV28	TRBJ1-3	CASSFGGQGSNTIYF
few	TRBV5-8	TRBJ2-2	CASSLAYGELFF
NA	TRBV27	TRBJ2-1	CATRDWRSEQFF
once	TRBV24-1	TRBJ2-3	CATSDLIGSGGTDTQYF
NA	TRBV30	TRBJ2-7	CAWSSQIQYEQYF
NA	TRBV5-1	TRBJ2-1	CATHLGGAGDEQFF
once	TRBV7-8	TRBJ2-7	CASSLGTSRGHEQYF
few	TRBV7-3	TRBJ2-1	CASSLGGDEQFF
NA	TRBV25-1	TRBJ1-6	CASTPGSAYNSPLHF
NA	TRBV12-3/TRBV12-4	TRBJ1-3	CASSTGSGNTIYF
few	TRBV7-2	TRBJ1-4	CASSPVGRAGEKLFF
NA	TRBV6-5	TRBJ2-2	CASSSSGAVPGELFF
few	TRBV19	TRBJ1-6	CASTYTDRVSPLHF
NA	TRBV7-2	TRBJ1-5	CASSPLVGRNQPQHF
NA	TRBV6-5	TRBJ2-1	CASNLYNEQFF
NA	TRBV11-3	TRBJ2-3	CASSRGQSTDTQYF
NA	TRBV29-1	TRBJ2-7	CSAPGAGPYEQYF
NA	TRBV18	TRBJ2-3	CASSPLQRATDTQYF
NA	TRBV10-3	TRBJ1-1	CAISEFGGGGGTDTEAFF
NA	TRBV7-2	TRBJ2-7	CASSLRGAGLYEQYF
NA	TRBV28	TRBJ1-6	CASSFGLYNSPLHF
NA	TRBV7-2	TRBJ2-7	CASSLRRATTSEQYF
NA	TRBV11-3	TRBJ2-3	CASSSGGTDTQYF
NA	TRBV7-7	TRBJ2-7	CASSPGLAGGYEQYF
once	TRBV30	TRBJ1-6	CAWSILGQGSGSPLHF
once	TRBV18	TRBJ2-3	CASSPSTDTQYF
NA	TRBV6-1	TRBJ2-3	CASSDVAGRTDTQYF
NA	TRBV7-2	TRBJ2-3	CASSLGQPTDTQYF
NA	TRBV28	TRBJ2-1	CASSGRAPSSYNEQFF
NA	TRBV27	TRBJ2-7	CASRANLMIPYEQYF
NA	TRBV19	TRBJ2-6	CASSIAGANVLTF
NA	TRBV6-2/TRBV6-3	TRBJ2-7	CASSRLTSGQYYEQYF
NA	TRBV5-1	TRBJ2-7	CASSLFGEGDSYEQYF
NA	TRBV10-2	TRBJ1-5	CASSEGGLGNQPQHF
NA	TRBV7-2	TRBJ2-2	CASSLRTLRGTGELFF
NA	TRBV7-8	TRBJ2-3	CASSLDGGIDTQYF
NA	TRBV7-9	TRBJ2-3	CASSTTGWTQYF
NA	TRBV9	TRBJ2-2	CASSVEGTSGAGELFF
few	TRBV7-3	TRBJ1-5	CASSFMGLHQPQHF
NA	TRBV15	TRBJ2-5	CATSREGRGTQYF
NA	TRBV5-6	TRBJ1-1	CASSLGGADTEAFF
NA	TRBV28	TRBJ2-6	CASSVTGSTGANVLTF
NA	TRBV7-9	TRBJ2-5	CASSYGAQETQYF
NA	TRBV5-6	TRBJ1-2	CASSKDGPDGYTF
NA	TRBV15	TRBJ1-5	CATSRDLGHAYSNQPQHF
NA	TRBV6-4	TRBJ2-1	CASSDGQHNEQFF
few	TRBV20-1	TRBJ1-4	CSASAGKLFF
NA	TRBV7-9	TRBJ2-7	CAIEKRGTSREQYF
NA	TRBV28	TRBJ2-7	CASSSTSGYEQYF
NA	TRBV3-1/TRBV3-2	TRBJ1-2	CASSQGEGRHGYTF
NA	TRBV5-1	TRBJ2-1	CASSLAGRTSQSQQFF
NA	TRBV7-8	TRBJ2-5	CASSFPGQMETQYF
few	TRBV7-2	TRBJ1-6	CASSLAGQHEGALHF